This passage covers 8 T cell receptor beta chains from one sample sequenced in a study of cytomegalovirus exposure and HLA in healthy donors. 13 Jbeta primers and 60 Vbeta primers were used for the PCR. Repertoires were generated with immunoSEQ multiplex PCR, while TCRdb's copy carries only in-frame clones and drops some. This table holds around 45,000 clones, under 75% found once. The sequencing sample was made of PBMCs. The receptors come from a man in his thirties or forties in good health and CMV-seronegative.

This clone was picked up a small number of times. The V call is TRBV10-2, the J call TRBJ2-1, with 9 bases matching TRBD2. Unmatched junction bases numbered 3, after V lost 4 bases and J lost 2 bases. This CDR3 has 15 amino acids. Per germline, CDR1 WSHSY and CDR2 SAAADI. CDR3 protein: CASSVLAGPYNEQFF. The CDR3 region has the DNA TGCGCCAGCAGTGTTCTAGCGGGGCCCTACAATGAGCAGTTCTTC.

A few counts support this clone. The chain links TRBV5-1 to TRBJ2-7; the match to TRBD1 covers 9 bases. V lost 0 bases, J lost 7 bases, and 5 bases stayed unmatched. Looked up from germline, CDR1 is SGHRS and CDR2 is YFSETQ. This CDR3 is built from 14 residues. The CDR3 here is CASSLAGTGQEQYF. CDR3 sequence (DNA): TGCGCCAGCAGCTTGGCCGGGACAGGGCAAGAGCAGTACTTC.

The CDR3 protein is CAWSTSGRFAFTDTQYF. The DNA of the CDR3 is TGTGCCTGGAGTACTAGCGGGAGGTTTGCTTTTACAGATACGCAGTATTTT. This rearrangement joins TRBV30 to TRBJ2-3; 12 bases align to TRBD2. V gave up 2 bases and J gave up 3 bases; unmatched junction bases: 9. Per the germline V gene, CDR1 is GTSNPN and CDR2 is SVGIG (reference sequence). This CDR3 is 17 amino acids long.

The chain couples TRBV9 to TRBJ1-2, with 7 bases identical to TRBD1. Germline V gives CDR1 SGDLS, CDR2 YYNGEE. The trim removed 4 bases at V and 7 bases at J, leaving 1 base unmatched. The CDR3 totals 11 residues. The CDR3 sequence is CASSQGGGYTF. The CDR3 bases are TGTGCCAGCAGCCAGGGGGGTGGCTACACCTTC.

This chain joins TRBV10-1 and TRBJ2-2; a weak D match, TRBD1 (6 bases). V was clipped by 5 bases and J by 1 base, with 11 bases between them. The CDR3 contains 15 residues. CDR1 and CDR2 (germline): WNHNN, SYGVQD (reference sequence). The CDR3 region has the DNA TGCGCCAGCAGTACCGGGACAAAGAACACCGGGGAGCTGTTTTTT. It specifies CASSTGTKNTGELFF.

The V gene is TRBV2, the J gene TRBJ1-5, with D tentatively TRBD1 (5 bases). V dropped 3 bases and J dropped 0 bases, with 12 bases sitting between them. In germline, CDR1 is SNHLY, CDR2 FYNNEI. CDR3 length: 16 residues. The CDR3 DNA follows: TGTGCCAGCAGTGATTATCAGGGAGGTAGCAATCAGCCCCAGCATTTT. This gives the protein CASSDYQGGSNQPQHF.

This chain connects TRBV19 to TRBJ1-1; D is perhaps TRBD1 (5 bases). The V end was cut by 5 bases, the J end by 2 bases, with 15 bases between. Per germline, CDR1 LNHDA and CDR2 SQIVND (reference sequence). This CDR3 region has 15 residues. CDR3 amino acids: CASSFAGRFNTEAFF. In DNA form, the CDR3 reads TGTGCCAGTAGTTTTGCAGGGCGGTTCAACACTGAAGCTTTCTTT.

The chain combines TRBV5-4 with TRBJ2-3; 8 nucleotides align to TRBD2. There are 13 residues in the CDR3. The trim removed 5 bases at V and 5 bases at J, leaving 4 bases unmatched. Per the germline V gene, CDR1 is SGHNT and CDR2 is YYREEE (reference sequence). The CDR3 region has the DNA TGTGCCAGCAGGCGGGAGGTGGAAGATACGCAGTATTTT. Translating it yields CASRREVEDTQYF.